These T cell receptor beta chains were read from a single sample in a study of circulating and synovial CD4+ cells in juvenile arthritis. Sequencing was performed with immunoSEQ multiplex PCR; in TCRdb, only in-frame clones are kept and a portion is missing. The data hold about 32,000 clones, with around 96% observed a single time. Sequenced input: CD4+ T cells from blood. The receptors were sampled from a human donor with juvenile idiopathic arthritis. The CDR3 runs from the conserved cysteine through the conserved F or W. D genes are given only for firm matches. Rows may omit the clone size; those that give it use once, few, many or a size class.

TRBJ2-5	TRBV30	NA	NA	TGTGCCTGGAGTTCTCCAGGGAGGAGCAAAGAGACCCAGTACTTC	CAWSSPGRSKETQYF
TRBJ1-1	TRBV29-1	NA	NA	TGCAGCGTCTCGTCGACAGCGAACACTGAAGCTTTCTTT	CSVSSTANTEAFF
TRBJ1-1	TRBV2	NA	once	TGTGCCAGCAATCTACAGGGTCACACTGAAGCTTTCTTT	CASNLQGHTEAFF
TRBJ1-3	TRBV18	TRBD1	NA	TGTGCCAGCTCTCCACAGGGGGCCCATCGAAACACCATATATTTT	CASSPQGAHRNTIYF
TRBJ2-7	TRBV7-3	TRBD2	NA	TGTGCCAGCAGGGAAACCGGGACTAGCTACGAGCAGTACTTC	CASRETGTSYEQYF
TRBJ1-2	TRBV21-1	NA	NA	TGTGCCAGCAGCAAAGACAGGGTAACGGATGGCTACACCTTC	CASSKDRVTDGYTF
TRBJ2-3	TRBV9	NA	NA	TGTGCCAGCAGCGTAGGACAGATCACAGATACGCAGTATTTT	CASSVGQITDTQYF
TRBJ2-5	TRBV6-5	NA	NA	TGTGCCAGCAGTTACTCGACTATAGGAGAGACCCAGTACTTC	CASSYSTIGETQYF
TRBJ2-7	TRBV18	TRBD1	NA	TGTGCCAGCTCACCCCGACGGACAGGGGGTAACGAGCAGTACTTC	CASSPRRTGGNEQYF
TRBJ1-1	TRBV13	TRBD1	NA	TGTGCCAGCGCTCTTCTAATAGGGACAGGCAATATGAACACTGAAGCTTTCTTT	CASALLIGTGNMNTEAFF
TRBJ2-3	TRBV28	TRBD1	NA	TGTGCCAGCAGTTCGCCGGGACAGGGTTCGGATACGCAGTATTTT	CASSSPGQGSDTQYF
TRBJ2-5	TRBV7-9	NA	NA	TGTGCCAGCAGCTTCCGACTCAACGAAGAGACCCAGTACTTC	CASSFRLNEETQYF
TRBJ2-5	TRBV30	TRBD2	NA	TGTGCCCTCGGGATGGGGGCTAGCGGGAGTAGAGGAGAGACCCAGTACTTC	CALGMGASGSRGETQYF
TRBJ2-1	TRBV28	NA	NA	TGTGCCAGCAGTCCTCCAGAGAGGTTCTACAATGAGCAGTTCTTC	CASSPPERFYNEQFF
TRBJ2-2	TRBV10-1	NA	NA	TGCGCCAGCAGCCGAGGGACCGGGGAGCTGTTTTTT	CASSRGTGELFF
TRBJ1-1	TRBV9	NA	NA	TGTGCCAGCAGCGTAGTGGCACAGGGACCAGCTTTCTTT	CASSVVAQGPAFF
TRBJ2-1	TRBV6-5	NA	NA	TGTGCCAGCAGTTACGTCAGGGGTCATTCCTACAATGAGCAGTTCTTC	CASSYVRGHSYNEQFF
TRBJ1-5	TRBV9	TRBD1	once	TGTGCCAGCAGCGCGGGACAGGGTAGGGATCAGCCCCAGCATTTT	CASSAGQGRDQPQHF
TRBJ1-1	TRBV5-1	TRBD1	NA	TGCGCCAGCAGCCTAACATTACAGGGGGCTGATGAAGCTTTCTTT	CASSLTLQGADEAFF
TRBJ2-7	TRBV7-8	TRBD2	NA	TGTGCCAGCAGCGTGGGGACTAGCGGGAGCAAGATTAAGTGGGGGAGCTCCTACGAGCAGTACTTC	CASSVGTSGSKIKWGSSYEQYF
TRBJ1-1	TRBV5-1	NA	NA	TGCGCCAGCAGCCCTCTACCCGATAGGGGGTGGAACACTGAAGCTTTCTTT	CASSPLPDRGWNTEAFF
TRBJ1-5	TRBV28	NA	NA	TGTGCCAGCAGTTTTCGGTTTGGCAGGGGAGATCAGCCCCAGCATTTT	CASSFRFGRGDQPQHF
TRBJ1-5	TRBV7-9	TRBD1	NA	TGTGCCAGCAGCTTAGGACAGGGAATAAATCAGCCCCAGCATTTT	CASSLGQGINQPQHF
TRBJ1-4	TRBV2	TRBD1	NA	TGTGCCAGCAGTGAGCGGGACAGCTCGAATGAAAAACTGTTTTTT	CASSERDSSNEKLFF
TRBJ2-1	TRBV9	NA	NA	TGTGCCAGCAGCGTAGCTGCGACTAGGAGAAATGAGCAGTTCTTC	CASSVAATRRNEQFF
TRBJ2-3	TRBV6-6	TRBD1	NA	TGTGCCAGCAGTTTCGGGACAGGGGCCACAGATACGCAGTATTTT	CASSFGTGATDTQYF
TRBJ2-7	TRBV11-2	TRBD2	NA	TGTGCCAGCAGCTTAGCGGCTGGCGGGGGGGCCCACGAGCAGTACTTC	CASSLAAGGGAHEQYF
TRBJ1-1	TRBV5-1	NA	NA	TGCGCCAGCAGCTTGGTTTTAGGGGGAAAAGAAGCTTTCTTT	CASSLVLGGKEAFF
TRBJ2-7	TRBV6-1	TRBD2	NA	TGTGCCAGCAGTGAAAATGGGGGGGAGATCTTCTCGTCCCACGAGCAGTACTTC	CASSENGGEIFSSHEQYF
TRBJ2-5	TRBV6-1	NA	NA	TGTGCCAGCAGCGACAGGGCCGGAGGGGGGACCCAGTACTTC	CASSDRAGGGTQYF
TRBJ1-2	TRBV30	NA	NA	TGTGCCTGGAGTTCCATGAACTATGGCTACACCTTC	CAWSSMNYGYTF
TRBJ2-5	TRBV4-1	NA	NA	TGCGCCAGCAGCCAAGATGCGGGACTTGTTCAGACCCAGTACTTC	CASSQDAGLVQTQYF
TRBJ2-1	TRBV27	NA	NA	TGTGCCAGCAGTTCTCGACAGGCCGGTCATGAGCAGTTCTTC	CASSSRQAGHEQFF
TRBJ1-6	TRBV19	NA	NA	TGTGCCAGTAGTATAGTGCAGGATTCACCCCTCCACTTT	CASSIVQDSPLHF
TRBJ2-7	TRBV19	TRBD2	NA	TGTGCCAGTAGCAAGGCCGCGGCGGGGGTCCCCTACGAGCAGTACTTC	CASSKAAAGVPYEQYF